The 14 T cell receptor beta chains below come from one sample, sequenced in a study of T cells in Graves' hyperthyroidism and ophthalmopathy. TCR beta CDR3 sequences were amplified from RNA transcripts. The TCR CDR3 was amplified in a first-round RT-PCR using the HTBI primer set. Each CDR3 protein gets one entry after TCRdb re-called the multiplex PCR reads with MiXCR. Of 480,000 or so distinct CDR3 sequences listed, roughly 45% were seen once; the top ten hold approximately 44%. Sequencing was done on a sample of peripheral blood or thyroid tissue (not recorded which). These receptors were taken from an adult woman with Graves' disease, either hyperthyroidism or ophthalmopathy (not recorded which).

V is TRBV5-1 and J is TRBJ1-2, with a possible D match to TRBD1 (5 bases). The CDR3 extends over 15 amino acids. From germline, CDR1 is SGHRS and CDR2 YFSETQ. Trimming shortened V by 0 bases and J by 5 bases, and 14 bases separated the two germline ends. CDR3 DNA: TGCGCCAGCAGCTTGGTACTAGCGGGACCTTATGGCTACACCTTC. It specifies CASSLVLAGPYGYTF.

The CDR3 loop is CASSTGTCEQYF. For the CDR3, the DNA is TGTGCCAGCAGCACTGGGACGTGCGAGCAGTACTTC. V usage is TRBV7-9 and J usage is TRBJ2-7; D assignment may be TRBD1 or TRBD2 (5 bases each). V lost 5 bases, J lost 6 bases, and 11 bases lay in between. The CDR3 is made up of 12 amino acids. Germline V gene lookup returns CDR1 SEHNR and CDR2 FQNEAQ (reference sequence).

Many counts were recorded for this clonotype. The chain has TRBV20-1 and TRBJ1-5; 7 bases align to TRBD1. This CDR3 comprises 15 residues. The V gene's germline CDR1 is DFQATT and CDR2 SNEGSKA (reference sequence). Unmatched junction bases numbered 3, after V lost 1 base and J lost 0 bases. The CDR3 protein is CSARGDSYSNQPQHF. The CDR3 DNA follows: TGCAGTGCTAGAGGGGACAGCTATAGCAATCAGCCCCAGCATTTT.

The chain joins TRBV12-3 or TRBV12-4 to TRBJ1-5; D is possibly TRBD1 (6 bases). Trimming removed 0 bases from V and 15 bases from J, with 12 bases in between. CDR3 length equals 12 residues. CDR3 sequence: CASSLAGGTRHF. Here the CDR3 DNA reads TGTGCCAGCAGTTTAGCGGGCGGGACACGGCATTTT.

The chain uses TRBV24-1 and TRBJ2-5; 10 bases align to TRBD2. This CDR3 comprises 15 residues. Germline loops: CDR1 KGHDR, CDR2 SFDVKD. Losses at the gene ends were 4 bases for V and 3 bases for J; bases not matched to a gene: 4. The CDR3 reads CATSEALAGEETQYF. CDR3 in DNA: TGTGCCACCAGTGAAGCGCTAGCGGGAGAAGAGACCCAGTACTTC.

The rearrangement uses TRBV5-4 and TRBJ2-7; D possibly uses TRBD1 or TRBD2 (5 bases each). Trimming took off 0 bases at V and 3 bases at J, with 16 bases between the two ends. Germline V CDR1 and CDR2: SGHNT, YYREEE (reference sequence). This CDR3 has 16 residues. The CDR3 loop is CASSLARDGNFYEQYF. In nucleotides, the CDR3 is TGTGCCAGCAGCTTGGCCCGGGACGGAAACTTCTACGAGCAGTACTTC.

This clonotype was seen at least ten times. The chain carries TRBV2 and TRBJ1-6; 9 bases map to TRBD1. Trimming cost V 7 bases and J 7 bases; bases outside gene matches: 5. CDR1 and CDR2 from the germline V gene are SNHLY and FYNNEI. CDR3 length equals 14 residues. CDR3 nucleotide sequence: TGTGCCAGCAAAGAGACAGGGGGGAATTCACCCCTCCACTTT. Encoded protein: CASKETGGNSPLHF. Drawing the rest from reference TRBV2 and TRBJ1-6, the complete variable domain is EPEVTQTPSHQVTQMGQEVILRCVPISNHLYFYWYRQILGQKVEFLVSFYNNEISEKSEIFDDQFSVERPDGSNFTLKIRSTKLEDSAMYFCASKETGGNSPLHFGNGTRLTVT.

This clonotype was detected once. The V and J genes are TRBV11-2 and TRBJ1-4, with 9 bases matching TRBD1. The V segment lost 4 bases and the J segment 6 bases; nucleotides outside the gene matches: 6. This CDR3 comprises 15 residues. The germline CDR1 and CDR2 sequences are SGHAT and FQNNGV. This CDR3 reads CASSSRDRVYEKLFF. In nucleotides, the CDR3 is TGTGCCAGCAGCTCCCGGGACAGGGTCTATGAAAAACTGTTTTTT. Complete variable domain (other parts from reference TRBV11-2 and TRBJ1-4): EAGVAQSPRYKIIEKRQSVAFWCNPISGHATLYWYQQILGQGPKLLIQFQNNGVVDDSQLPKDRFSAERLKGVDSTLKIQPAKLEDSAVYLCASSSRDRVYEKLFFGSGTQLSVL.

The V and J genes are TRBV12-3 or TRBV12-4 and TRBJ2-7; D possibly matches TRBD1 or TRBD2 (6 bases each). The CDR3 extends over 15 amino acids. The ends were cut back, 7 bases at V and 6 bases at J, with 22 bases in the middle. This chain's CDR3 is CASTSSGATFSEQYF. In DNA, the CDR3 is TGTGCCAGCACCTCCTCGGGGGCCACCTTTAGCGAGCAGTACTTC.

This clonotype was recorded many times. The chain links TRBV7-8 to TRBJ1-5; weak D call: TRBD1 (5 bases). Germline CDR1 SGHVS, CDR2 FQNEAQ. This CDR3 region has 17 residues. Trimming took 5 bases from V and 5 from J, leaving 22 bases between them. Here the CDR3 reads CASSQSIREGLDQPQHF. CDR3 sequence (DNA): TGTGCCAGCAGCCAGTCCATCAGGGAAGGTCTGGATCAGCCCCAGCATTTT.

The CDR3 DNA reads TGCAGTGCTAGAGGCGGGGGAGTATTTTCACCCCTCCACTTT. Protein product: CSARGGGVFSPLHF. The chain has TRBV20-1 and TRBJ1-6, with TRBD1 as a possible D gene (5 bases). The CDR3 length is 14 residues. Germline V lookup: CDR1 DFQATT, CDR2 SNEGSKA (reference sequence). The V gene lost 1 base and the J gene lost 9 bases, with 13 bases spanning the gap.

This clonotype was counted between two and nine times. The chain links TRBV10-3 to TRBJ1-3; D unclear. Germline CDR1 and CDR2: ENHRY and SYGVKD. This CDR3 is 15 amino acids long. Deletions cut 0 bases from V and 0 bases from J, with 6 bases between. The CDR3 loop reads CAISESVVSGNTIYF. The CDR3 nucleotides are TGTGCCATCAGTGAGTCGGTAGTCTCTGGAAACACCATATATTTT.

The genes are TRBV20-1 and TRBJ1-1, with 9 bases identical to TRBD1. J gave up 4 bases and V 0 bases, and 6 bases lay outside the gene matches. CDR3 length equals 15 residues. CDR1 is DFQATT, CDR2 SNEGSKA, per germline (reference sequence). The CDR3 nucleotides are TGCAGTGCTAGAGACCCACAGGGGGCGGTCACTGAAGCTTTCTTT. Translation gives CSARDPQGAVTEAFF.

This clonotype was counted between two and nine times. The genes are TRBV7-3 and TRBJ2-2; 13 nucleotides line up with TRBD2. With 4 bases clipped from V and 8 bases from J, the junction kept 7 bases outside the gene matches. This CDR3 region has 16 residues. Looked up from germline, CDR1 is SGHTA and CDR2 is FQGTGA. This chain's CDR3 is CASSSRTSGSGGELFF. DNA of the CDR3: TGTGCCAGCAGCTCTCGGACTAGCGGGAGCGGGGGGGAGCTGTTTTTT.